This TCR beta chain is from a study of cytomegalovirus exposure and HLA in healthy donors. Looking at the study overall: The Caucasian-associated ancestry cluster contained about 80% of the 398 genotyped donors.

PCR involved 60 Vbeta and 13 Jbeta primers. Sequencing used immunoSEQ multiplex PCR; TCRdb keeps in-frame clones, though not all of them. The sample has about 190,000 clones; approximately 84% are singletons. Study-level results: A previous analysis found most TCR beta V segments productive roughly 87% or roughly 30% of the time.

This clone was recorded a few times. The antigen remains unidentified. Samples came from healthy bone marrow donors. Source material: PBMCs. The source is a man in his fifties or sixties in good health and CMV-seronegative.

CDR3 in amino acids: CASETGTNTGELFF. As DNA, the CDR3 is TGTGCCAGCGAGACAGGGACTAACACCGGGGAGCTGTTTTTT. The gene calls are TRBV2 and TRBJ2-2; perhaps TRBD1 as D (7 bases). V was trimmed by 8 bases and J by 2 bases, leaving 12 bases between them. Germline CDR1 is SNHLY and CDR2 is FYNNEI. The CDR3 covers 14 residues.